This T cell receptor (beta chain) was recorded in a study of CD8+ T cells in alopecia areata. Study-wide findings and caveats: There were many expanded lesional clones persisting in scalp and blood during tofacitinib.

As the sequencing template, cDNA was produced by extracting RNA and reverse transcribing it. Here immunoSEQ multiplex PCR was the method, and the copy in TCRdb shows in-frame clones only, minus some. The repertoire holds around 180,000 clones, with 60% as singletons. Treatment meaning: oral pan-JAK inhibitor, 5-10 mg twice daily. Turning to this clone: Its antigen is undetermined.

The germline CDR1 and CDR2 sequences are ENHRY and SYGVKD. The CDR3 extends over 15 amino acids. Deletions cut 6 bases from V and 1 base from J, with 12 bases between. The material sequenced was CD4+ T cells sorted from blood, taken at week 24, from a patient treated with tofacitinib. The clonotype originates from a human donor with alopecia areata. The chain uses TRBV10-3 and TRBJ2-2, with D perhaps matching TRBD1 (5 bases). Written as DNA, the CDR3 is TGTGCCATCAGGCGGTCCACAGGGAACACCGGGGAGCTGTTTTTT. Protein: CAIRRSTGNTGELFF.